This entry concerns a single T cell receptor beta chain. What it binds is unknown. This specimen belongs to a study of blood T cells in healthy people across ages. The study's findings and limits: Roughly linear declines in TCR beta diversity per million T cells occurred with age. With unsorted PBMCs, a conclusive comparison of naive versus antigen-experienced cells was not possible.

Each donor was a healthy Caucasian individual from Russia, aged roughly 6 to 95. Each donor gave around 9.3 milliliters of peripheral blood. Alongside a J-beta primer mix, a sample-barcoded 5' primer served in a second PCR lasting about 7 to 11 cycles. Each CDR3 protein gets one entry after TCRdb re-called the 5' RACE reads with MiXCR. The repertoire holds about a million distinct CDR3 sequences, with about two fifths as singletons. Germline V lookup: CDR1 DFQATT, CDR2 SNEGSKA (reference sequence). The V and J ends lost 6 bases and 2 bases respectively, with 17 bases between them. The CDR3 extends over 14 amino acids.

The genes are TRBV20-1 and TRBJ2-7, with D perhaps TRBD1 or TRBD2 (5 bases each). What was sequenced was blood. This TCR was sampled from a man younger than 35 in good health. The CDR3 coding sequence is TGCAGTGCAAAGGAACCCGGGACCGCCTACGAGCAGTACTTC. Translation gives CSAKEPGTAYEQYF.